The 3 T cell receptor beta chains listed next were all sequenced from one sample in a study of T-cell reconstitution after alpha-beta-depleted transplantation in children. The TCRbeta library incorporated unique molecular identifiers. TCRdb passed the PCR reads through MiXCR, listing each CDR3 protein once. The table has more than 45,000 distinct CDR3 sequences, roughly 52% seen once; the top ten hold around two fifths. This specimen was peripheral blood, taken before TCRalphabeta/CD19-depleted stem cell transplant. The receptor source for this set is a boy younger than two with SCID, due to receive a stem cell transplant.

The chain employs TRBV5-4 and TRBJ1-2; 9 nucleotides match TRBD1. Germline V gene lookup returns CDR1 SGHNT and CDR2 YYREEE (reference sequence). J gave up 5 bases and V 3 bases, and 8 bases lay outside the gene matches. CDR3 length: 15 residues. CDR3 nucleotides: TGTGCCAGCAGCTCGACAGGGGGGGTAAAATATGGCTACACCTTC. Translating gives CASSSTGGVKYGYTF.

This clonotype was seen once. V gene TRBV20-1 combines with J gene TRBJ2-1, with TRBD2 matching over 12 bases. V shed 4 bases, J shed 10 bases, and the junction held 20 bases outside the gene matches. Germline V gene sequence: CDR1 DFQATT, CDR2 SNEGSKA (reference sequence). The CDR3 sequence is 18 residues long. DNA for the CDR3: TGCAGTGCTACCCAACTACGGCGGGCTAGCGGGGGGGCCCAGGAGCAGTTCTTC. This translates into CSATQLRRASGGAQEQFF.

The chain has TRBV20-1 and TRBJ2-1; TRBD2 matches 10 bases. The CDR3 extends over 15 amino acids. Germline V gene data show CDR1 as DFQATT and CDR2 as SNEGSKA (reference sequence). V shed 6 bases, J shed 1 base, and the junction held 6 bases outside the gene matches. The CDR3 is CSARASGGSYNEQFF. CDR3 nucleotides: TGCAGTGCCCGCGCTAGCGGGGGTTCCTACAATGAGCAGTTCTTC.